One and the same sample provided the 5 T cell receptor beta chains below, sequenced in a study of cytomegalovirus exposure and HLA in healthy donors. Primers included in the PCR were 60 Vbeta and 13 Jbeta primers. Sequencing was performed with immunoSEQ multiplex PCR; in TCRdb, only in-frame clones are kept and a portion is missing. The sample yields more than 65,000 clones, about 74% seen once. Material for sequencing was PBMCs. These receptors were taken from a woman aged 55-70 years in good health and CMV-seropositive.

V usage is TRBV6-5 and J usage is TRBJ2-3, with 8 bases fitting TRBD2. V dropped 0 bases and J dropped 3; count of bases not matched to a gene: 5. Germline V gives CDR1 MNHEY, CDR2 SVGAGI. The length of the CDR3 is 16 residues. CDR3 bases: TGTGCCAGCAGTTACTCGAAGCGGGGGCGGACAGATACGCAGTATTTT. As protein: CASSYSKRGRTDTQYF.

On this clone: The sample holds other DNA sequences that translate to the same CDR3. CDR3 DNA: TGTGCCAGCAGTCCTGGACTAGCGGGACTCTACAATGAGCAGTTCTTC. This codes for CASSPGLAGLYNEQFF. The rearrangement uses TRBV5-4 and TRBJ2-1, with TRBD2 matching over 12 bases. The V segment lost 5 bases and the J segment 3 bases; nucleotides outside the gene matches: 6. This CDR3 spans 16 amino acids. Germline CDR1 SGHNT, CDR2 YYREEE (reference sequence).

This chain joins TRBV6-1 and TRBJ1-2, with unresolved D. The germline gives CDR1 MNHNS, CDR2 SASEGT. The CDR3 runs 13 residues. Trimming removed 4 bases from V and 3 bases from J, with 9 bases in between. The CDR3 loop reads CASSVTAYYGYTF. The DNA of the CDR3 is TGTGCCAGCAGTGTTACAGCTTACTATGGCTACACCTTC.

The genes are TRBV6-5 and TRBJ2-2; tentatively, D is TRBD1 (6 bases). The CDR3 totals 14 residues. Germline loops: CDR1 MNHEY, CDR2 SVGAGI. The V and J ends lost 5 bases and 6 bases respectively, with 13 bases between them. The CDR3 nucleotides are TGTGCCAGCAGTCGGACAGCCTTAGCCGGGGAGCTGTTTTTT. It encodes CASSRTALAGELFF.

This clone turned up a few times. The chain carries TRBV29-1 and TRBJ1-4; no definite D call. Per germline, CDR1 SQVTM and CDR2 ANQGSEA. The CDR3 contains 12 residues. Trimming shortened V by 4 bases and J by 5 bases, and 8 bases separated the two germline ends. CDR3 bases: TGCAGCGTTGTCGGGATGAATGAAAAACTGTTTTTT. It codes for CSVVGMNEKLFF.